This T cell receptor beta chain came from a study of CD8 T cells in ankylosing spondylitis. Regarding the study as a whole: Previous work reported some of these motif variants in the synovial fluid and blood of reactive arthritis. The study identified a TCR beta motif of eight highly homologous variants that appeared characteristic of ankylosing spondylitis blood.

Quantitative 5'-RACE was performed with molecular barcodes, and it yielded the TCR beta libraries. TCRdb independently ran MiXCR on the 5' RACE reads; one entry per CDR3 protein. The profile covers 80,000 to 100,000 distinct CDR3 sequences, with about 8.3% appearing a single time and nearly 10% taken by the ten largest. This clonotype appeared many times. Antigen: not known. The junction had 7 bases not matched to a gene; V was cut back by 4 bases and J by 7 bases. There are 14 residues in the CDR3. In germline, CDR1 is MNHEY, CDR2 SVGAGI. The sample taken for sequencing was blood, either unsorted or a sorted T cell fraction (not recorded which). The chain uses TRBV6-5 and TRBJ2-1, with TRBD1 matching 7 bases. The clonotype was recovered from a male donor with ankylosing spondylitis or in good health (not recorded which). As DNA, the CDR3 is TGTGCCAGCAGTTTAGACAGGGAGAGGAATGAGCAGTTCTTC. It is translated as CASSLDRERNEQFF.